One and the same sample provided the 30 T cell receptor beta chains below, sequenced in a study of radiotherapy plus CTLA-4 blockade in lung cancer. Sequencing used immunoSEQ multiplex PCR; TCRdb keeps in-frame clones, though not all of them. The sample has about 46,000 clones, about 76% seen once. Sample: peripheral blood, taken from a patient treated with radiotherapy plus ipilimumab. These receptors came from a human donor with non-small cell lung cancer who had a complete response to radiotherapy plus ipilimumab.

The chain joins TRBV7-9 to TRBJ1-4; 9 nucleotides agree with TRBD1. This CDR3 has 16 residues. J lost 6 bases, V lost 1 base, and 6 bases had no gene match. CDR1 and CDR2 from the germline V gene are SEHNR and FQNEAQ (reference sequence). CDR3 residues: CASSLGTGGWHEKLFF. As DNA, the CDR3 is TGTGCCAGCAGCTTAGGCACAGGGGGCTGGCATGAAAAACTGTTTTTT. The full variable domain, rest sourced from reference TRBV7-9 and TRBJ1-4, is DTGVSQNPRHKITKRGQNVTFRCDPISEHNRLYWYRQTLGQGPEFLTYFQNEAQLEKSRLLSDRFSAERPKGSFSTLEIQRTEQGDSAMYLCASSLGTGGWHEKLFFGSGTQLSVL.

The rearrangement uses TRBV30 and TRBJ2-5; the match to TRBD2 covers 10 bases. This CDR3 has 13 residues. Germline CDR1 GTSNPN, CDR2 SVGIG (reference sequence). Unmatched junction bases numbered 0, after V lost 1 base and J lost 4 bases. The CDR3: CAWSGLAGETQYF. In DNA, the CDR3 is TGTGCCTGGAGTGGACTAGCGGGAGAGACCCAGTACTTC.

The rearrangement links TRBV7-2 to TRBJ2-7; D perhaps matches TRBD1 (5 bases). Deletions cut 5 bases from V and 3 bases from J, with 11 bases between. Germline V gene data show CDR1 as SGHTA and CDR2 as FQGNSA. This CDR3 comprises 13 residues. In DNA, the CDR3 is TGTGCCAGCAGCCCTAAGGGGAACTACGAGCAGTACTTC. It specifies CASSPKGNYEQYF. Combining the CDR3 with reference TRBV7-2 and TRBJ2-7 gives the whole variable domain GAGVSQSPSNKVTEKGKDVELRCDPISGHTALYWYRQSLGQGLEFLIYFQGNSAPDKSGLPSDRFSAERTGGSVSTLTIQRTQQEDSAVYLCASSPKGNYEQYFGPGTRLTVT.

The chain uses TRBV7-2 and TRBJ2-7; TRBD2 might be the D (6 bases). The germline V gene has CDR1 SGHTA and CDR2 FQGNSA. V was shortened by 4 bases and J by 6 bases, with 13 bases between the two germline ends. CDR3 length: 13 residues. CDR3 in amino acids: CASSSTGSGEQYV. The CDR3 nucleotides are TGTGCCAGCAGCTCCACCGGGAGTGGCGAGCAGTACGTC.

The chain employs TRBV4-2 and TRBJ1-2, with 8 bases matching TRBD1. The CDR3 totals 13 residues. V trimming: 4 bases; J trimming: 6 bases; junction bases outside the gene matches: 4. Germline CDR1 and CDR2: LGHNA and YNFKEQ. CDR3 nucleotide sequence: TGTGCCAGCAGCCTATCGACAGGGGATGGCTACACCTTC. Protein sequence: CASSLSTGDGYTF.

This clone was detected a few times. The V call is TRBV10-3, the J call TRBJ2-3, with a weak D call TRBD2 (6 bases). The CDR3 contains 16 residues. Germline values: CDR1 ENHRY, CDR2 SYGVKD. V gave up 3 bases and J gave up 0 bases, with 13 bases separating them. The CDR3 spells CAISESSGSSTDTQYF. CDR3 DNA sequence: TGTGCCATCAGTGAATCCAGCGGGTCTAGCACAGATACGCAGTATTTT.

V and J are TRBV27 and TRBJ2-3; 11 bases match TRBD2. Germline lookup yields CDR1 MNHEY and CDR2 SMNVEV (reference sequence). The V and J ends lost 2 bases and 0 bases, in that order; junction bases with no gene match: 4. CDR3 length equals 17 residues. CDR3 sequence (DNA): TGTGCCAGCAGTTTAGGACTAGCGGGCTATAGCACAGATACGCAGTATTTT. It is translated as CASSLGLAGYSTDTQYF.

This chain joins TRBV30 and TRBJ1-6, with D unclear. Trimming stripped 7 bases from V and 10 bases from J, with 17 bases between. The CDR3 is 13 residues long. Germline loops: CDR1 GTSNPN, CDR2 SVGIG (reference sequence). The CDR3 loop is CAFSRRNGSPLHF. For the CDR3, the DNA is TGTGCCTTCTCGCGGCGGAACGGATCACCCCTCCACTTT.

The V call is TRBV14, the J call TRBJ2-7; D not resolved. Germline loops: CDR1 SGHDN, CDR2 FVKESK. This CDR3 contains 16 residues. The V end lost 1 base, the J end lost 2 bases, and 15 bases lay between the germline ends. The CDR3 DNA sequence: TGTGCCAGCAGCCAAGTACACAGCCAGACGCCCTACGAGCAGTACGTC. It encodes CASSQVHSQTPYEQYV.

The chain carries TRBV4-3 and TRBJ2-1; TRBD2 matches 12 bases. The V gene's germline CDR1 is LGHNA and CDR2 YSLEER. V shed 2 bases, J shed 6 bases, and the junction held 5 bases outside the gene matches. This CDR3 is built from 16 residues. CDR3 loop: CASSQTLAGGLNEQFF. CDR3 DNA: TGCGCCAGCAGCCAAACGCTAGCGGGGGGGCTCAATGAGCAGTTCTTC.

The rearrangement joins TRBV27 to TRBJ1-6; no firm D call. Trimming cost V 3 bases and J 4 bases, with 13 bases left between them. This CDR3 is built from 16 residues. Per germline, CDR1 MNHEY and CDR2 SMNVEV (reference sequence). DNA for the CDR3: TGTGCCAGCAGTTTGTACCTCACACAGTATAATTCACCCCTCCACTTT. This encodes CASSLYLTQYNSPLHF.

The rearrangement joins TRBV5-6 to TRBJ2-5; TRBD1 matches 11 bases. The end of the DNA fits TRBJ2-7 better, so the J call may be wrong. The germline gives CDR1 SGHDT, CDR2 YYEEEE. The CDR3 spans 15 residues. The CDR3, as DNA: TGTGCCAGCAGCCTTCCTCCGGACAGGGGGCGCGAGCAGTACTTC. Protein: CASSLPPDRGREQYF.

J is TRBJ1-2 and V is TRBV6-5; D is uncertain. The CDR3 is 15 amino acids. Germline lookup yields CDR1 MNHEY and CDR2 SVGAGI. V shed 6 bases and J shed 2 bases, with 16 bases lying between them. CDR3 DNA: TGTGCCAGCAGGAGAGGGCGGCGAGTCAACTATGGCTACACCTTC. It yields the protein CASRRGRRVNYGYTF.

By share, this clone counts as medium-sized (0.01 to 0.1%). The rearrangement joins TRBV10-3 to TRBJ2-3; 7 bases line up with TRBD1. The germline V gene has CDR1 ENHRY and CDR2 SYGVKD. With V trimmed by 10 bases and J by 2 bases, 9 bases remained unmatched. The CDR3 is 14 residues long. DNA of the CDR3: TGTGCCACGACCGAAGGGGGCCCCACAGATACGCAGTATTTT. Translating gives CATTEGGPTDTQYF.

The CDR3 coding sequence is TGTGCCAGCAGCTTCGCCCCGACTAGCGGGGGGGCCCTGAGAAGCACAGATACGCAGTATTTT. As protein: CASSFAPTSGGALRSTDTQYF. This chain joins TRBV9 and TRBJ2-3; 14 bases line up with TRBD2. The CDR3 extends over 21 amino acids. In germline, CDR1 is SGDLS, CDR2 YYNGEE. Trimming took 4 bases from V and 0 from J; bases not matched to a gene: 16.

The J gene is TRBJ1-4, the V gene TRBV2, with 8 bases lining up with TRBD1. Germline V gives CDR1 SNHLY, CDR2 FYNNEI. J gave up 7 bases and V 4 bases, and 8 bases lay outside the gene matches. The CDR3 is made up of 15 amino acids. The CDR3 here is CASSGGQGASEKLFF. CDR3 DNA sequence: TGTGCCAGCAGTGGGGGGCAGGGGGCGAGTGAAAAACTGTTTTTT.

V and J are TRBV7-8 and TRBJ1-2, with no clear D. The CDR3 is made up of 15 amino acids. Germline loops: CDR1 SGHVS, CDR2 FQNEAQ. The V end was cut by 2 bases, the J end by 3 bases, with 13 bases between. CDR3 DNA: TGTGCCAGCAGCTTAAACAGTCTGGGTGACTATGGCTACACCTTC. Its protein product is CASSLNSLGDYGYTF. The complete variable domain, with remaining parts taken from reference TRBV7-8 and TRBJ1-2, reads GAGVSQSPRYKVAKRGQDVALRCDPISGHVSLFWYQQALGQGPEFLTYFQNEAQLDKSGLPSDRFFAERPEGSVSTLKIQRTQQEDSAVYLCASSLNSLGDYGYTFGSGTRLTVV.

The gene calls are TRBV7-8 and TRBJ1-1; D ambiguous. Trimming took 5 bases from V and 7 from J, leaving 20 bases between them. The CDR3 contains 15 residues. CDR1 and CDR2 (germline): SGHVS, FQNEAQ. The CDR3 nucleotides read TGTGCCAGCAGCCTAGTTCTAGGTCACACCGTTGAAGCTTTCTTT. It yields the protein CASSLVLGHTVEAFF.

The chain is built from TRBV7-2 and TRBJ1-2, with D unclear. The V end was cut by 4 bases, the J end by 5 bases, with 14 bases between. Per the germline V gene, CDR1 is SGHTA and CDR2 is FQGNSA. The CDR3 is 14 amino acids. The CDR3 spells CASSSKSGPYGYTF. CDR3 in DNA: TGTGCCAGCAGCTCTAAGAGCGGACCGTATGGCTACACCTTC.

The genes are TRBV29-1 and TRBJ2-6; the D is unclear. The germline V and J ends were trimmed by 1 base and 5 bases, with 9 bases remaining between them. CDR3 size: 14 residues. Germline loops: CDR1 SQVTM, CDR2 ANQGSEA. The CDR3 DNA is TGCAGCGTTGAAGCCTCAGGTCGGGCCAACGTCCTGACTTTC. Translating it yields CSVEASGRANVLTF.

The chain is built from TRBV7-8 and TRBJ2-4; maybe TRBD2 (7 bases). V shed 5 bases and J shed 3 bases, with 14 bases lying between them. There are 15 residues in the CDR3. Germline CDR1 SGHVS, CDR2 FQNEAQ. The CDR3 region is CASSNWRGLKNIQYF. CDR3 DNA sequence: TGTGCCAGCAGCAATTGGCGGGGGCTCAAAAACATTCAGTACTTC.

This rearrangement joins TRBV5-8 to TRBJ2-2; 9 nucleotides agree with TRBD1. From germline, CDR1 is SGHTS and CDR2 YDEGEE. CDR3 length: 15 residues. V lost 2 bases and J lost 5; bases outside the gene matches: 4. CDR3 coding DNA: TGTGCCAGCAGCTTAGGGACAGGGAGGACCGGGGAGCTGTTTTTT. Its translation: CASSLGTGRTGELFF.

The chain is built from TRBV19 and TRBJ1-2; a possible D gene is TRBD1 (5 bases). The length of the CDR3 is 15 residues. Germline CDR1 LNHDA, CDR2 SQIVND (reference sequence). V lost 5 bases to trimming and J lost 2 bases, with 15 bases between them. The CDR3 DNA follows: TGTGCCAGTAGTCTAACGACAGATTTAAACTATGGCTACACCTTC. Amino acids: CASSLTTDLNYGYTF.

The rearrangement uses TRBV7-9 and TRBJ1-2; 7 bases line up with TRBD1. The CDR3 is 15 residues long. CDR1 is SEHNR and CDR2 is FQNEAQ in the germline V gene (reference sequence). Unmatched junction bases numbered 7, after V lost 5 bases and J lost 1 base. CDR3 nucleotides: TGTGCCAGCAGCCCCCGGGACAGAATTAACTATGGCTACACCTTC. Its protein product is CASSPRDRINYGYTF.

The V call is TRBV28, the J call TRBJ2-2, with D perhaps TRBD2 (5 bases). CDR3 length equals 14 residues. Germline V lookup: CDR1 MDHEN, CDR2 SYDVKM. V lost 4 bases and J 2 bases, leaving 8 bases between the germline ends. CDR3 nucleotides: TGTGCCAGCAGTTCCAGCGGAAACACCGGGGAGCTGTTTTTT. Protein product: CASSSSGNTGELFF.

This clone was observed a few times. The chain has TRBV5-1 and TRBJ2-3; 8 bases fit TRBD2. CDR1 SGHRS and CDR2 YFSETQ come from the germline V gene. The length of the CDR3 is 18 residues. The V segment lost 1 base and the J segment 8 bases; nucleotides outside the gene matches: 18. DNA for the CDR3: TGCGCCAGCAGCTTGCCGCCCCTAGCGGGTGTTACTTCAGGTACGCAGTATTTT. This translates into CASSLPPLAGVTSGTQYF.

The V call is TRBV19, the J call TRBJ1-5; D is unresolved. From germline, CDR1 is LNHDA and CDR2 SQIVND (reference sequence). Trimming stripped 5 bases from V and 3 bases from J, with 5 bases between. CDR3 size: 12 residues. The CDR3 protein is CASSLPNQPQHF. In DNA form, the CDR3 reads TGTGCCAGTAGTCTTCCCAATCAGCCCCAGCATTTT.

The chain joins TRBV19 to TRBJ2-7; 7 nucleotides agree with TRBD1. Trimming at V came to 4 bases and at J to 2 bases, leaving 5 bases not matched to a gene. The CDR3 sequence is 14 residues long. The V gene's germline CDR1 is LNHDA and CDR2 SQIVND (reference sequence). The DNA for the CDR3 is TGTGCCAGTAGTAGGACAGGTCTGACCTACGAGCAGTACTTC. Translated: CASSRTGLTYEQYF.

The chain combines TRBV12-5 with TRBJ1-5, with D possibly being TRBD1 (5 bases). V lost 6 bases, J lost 9 bases, and 18 bases lay in between. The CDR3 runs to 14 residues. The germline CDR1 and CDR2 sequences are LGHNT and FRNRAP. CDR3 DNA: TGTGCTAGTGGAACAGGACTAAACCTGGGGCCCCAGCATTTT. This codes for CASGTGLNLGPQHF. Complete variable domain (other parts from reference TRBV12-5 and TRBJ1-5): DARVTQTPRHKVTEMGQEVTMRCQPILGHNTVFWYRQTMMQGLELLAYFRNRAPLDDSGMPKDRFSAEMPDATLATLKIQPSEPRDSAVYFCASGTGLNLGPQHFGDGTRLSIL.

The V and J genes are TRBV2 and TRBJ2-3; 7 bases fit TRBD1. The germline CDR1 and CDR2 sequences are SNHLY and FYNNEI. This CDR3 is built from 14 residues. After removal of 6 bases from V and 2 bases from J, the junction contained 5 bases not matched to a gene. CDR3 coding DNA: TGTGCCAGCAGGTCGACAGGGATCACAGATACGCAGTATTTT. Its translation: CASRSTGITDTQYF.